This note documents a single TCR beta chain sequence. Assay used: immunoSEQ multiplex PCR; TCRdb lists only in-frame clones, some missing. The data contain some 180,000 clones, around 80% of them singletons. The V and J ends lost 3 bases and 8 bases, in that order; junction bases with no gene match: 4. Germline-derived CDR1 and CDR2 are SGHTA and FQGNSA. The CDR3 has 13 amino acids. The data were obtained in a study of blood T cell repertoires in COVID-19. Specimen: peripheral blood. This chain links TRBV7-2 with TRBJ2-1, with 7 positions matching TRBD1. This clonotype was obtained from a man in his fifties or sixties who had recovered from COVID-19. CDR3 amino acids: CASSFRGGDEQFF. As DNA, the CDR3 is TGTGCCAGCAGCTTCCGAGGGGGCGATGAGCAGTTCTTC.